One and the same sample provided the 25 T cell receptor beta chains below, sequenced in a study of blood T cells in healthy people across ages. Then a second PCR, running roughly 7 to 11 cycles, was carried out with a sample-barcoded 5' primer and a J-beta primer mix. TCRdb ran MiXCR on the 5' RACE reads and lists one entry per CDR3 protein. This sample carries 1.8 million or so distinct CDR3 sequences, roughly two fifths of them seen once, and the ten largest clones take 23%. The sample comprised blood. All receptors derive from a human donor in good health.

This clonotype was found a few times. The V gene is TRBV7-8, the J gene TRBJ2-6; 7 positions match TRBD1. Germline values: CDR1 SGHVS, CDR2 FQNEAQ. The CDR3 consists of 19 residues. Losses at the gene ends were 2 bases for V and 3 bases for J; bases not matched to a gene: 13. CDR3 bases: TGTGCCAGCAGCTTATTTTCATATAGGGGGCGCTTTGGGGCCAACGTCCTGACTTTC. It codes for CASSLFSYRGRFGANVLTF.

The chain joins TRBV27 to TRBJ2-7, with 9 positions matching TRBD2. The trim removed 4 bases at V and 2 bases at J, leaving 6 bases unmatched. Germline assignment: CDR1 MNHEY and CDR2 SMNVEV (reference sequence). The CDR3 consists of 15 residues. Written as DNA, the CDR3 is TGTGCCAGCAGTTCCCTCACTAGCGGGCCCTACGAGCAGTACTTC. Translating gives CASSSLTSGPYEQYF.

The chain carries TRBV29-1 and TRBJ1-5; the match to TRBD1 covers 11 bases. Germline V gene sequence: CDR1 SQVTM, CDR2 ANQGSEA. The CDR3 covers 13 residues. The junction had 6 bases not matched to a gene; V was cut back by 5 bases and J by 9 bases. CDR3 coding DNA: TGCAGCGTTACCGCCGGGACAGGGGGGCCCCAGCATTTT. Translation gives CSVTAGTGGPQHF.

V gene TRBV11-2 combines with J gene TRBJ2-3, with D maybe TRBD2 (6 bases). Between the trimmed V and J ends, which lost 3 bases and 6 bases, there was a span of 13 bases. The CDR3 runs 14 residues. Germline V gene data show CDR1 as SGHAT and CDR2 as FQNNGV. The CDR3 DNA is TGTGCCAGCAGCTTCCTACTAGCTTTGGATACGCAGTATTTT. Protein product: CASSFLLALDTQYF.

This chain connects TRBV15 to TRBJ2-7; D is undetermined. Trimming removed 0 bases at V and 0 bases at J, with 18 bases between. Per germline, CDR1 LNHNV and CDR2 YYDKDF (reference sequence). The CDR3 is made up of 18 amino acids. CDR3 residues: CATSREPLTRRSSYEQYF. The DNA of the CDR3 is TGTGCCACCAGCAGAGAACCCCTCACCCGTAGAAGCTCCTACGAGCAGTACTTC.

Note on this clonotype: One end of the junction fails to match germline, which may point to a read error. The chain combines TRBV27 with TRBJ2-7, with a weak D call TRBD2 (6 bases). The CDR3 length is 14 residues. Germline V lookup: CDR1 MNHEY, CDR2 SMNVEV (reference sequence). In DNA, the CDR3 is TGTGCCTGCAGTTATGGAGGGTCTATTTACGAGCAGTACTTC. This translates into CACSYGGSIYEQYF.

The CDR3 loop is CASSPWDRAHYGYTF. CDR3 in DNA: TGTGCCAGCAGCCCTTGGGACAGGGCCCACTATGGCTACACCTTC. The chain uses TRBV7-9 and TRBJ1-2, with 9 bases aligning to TRBD1. Losses at the gene ends were 5 bases for V and 3 bases for J; bases not matched to a gene: 7. Germline CDR1 SEHNR, CDR2 FQNEAQ (reference sequence). The CDR3 extends over 15 amino acids.

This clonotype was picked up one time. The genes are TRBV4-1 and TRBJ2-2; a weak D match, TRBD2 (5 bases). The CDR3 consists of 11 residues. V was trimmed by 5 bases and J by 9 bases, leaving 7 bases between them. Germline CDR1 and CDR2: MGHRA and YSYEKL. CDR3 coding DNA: TGCGCCAGCAGCGCGGGCAGGGAGCTGTTTTTT. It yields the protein CASSAGRELFF.

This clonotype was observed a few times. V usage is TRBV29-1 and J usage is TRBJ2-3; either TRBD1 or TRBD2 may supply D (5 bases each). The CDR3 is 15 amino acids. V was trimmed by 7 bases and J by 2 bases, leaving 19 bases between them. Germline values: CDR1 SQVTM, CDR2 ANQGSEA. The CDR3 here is CSAAYPGRYTDTQYF. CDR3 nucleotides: TGCAGCGCCGCCTATCCGGGACGTTACACAGATACGCAGTATTTT.

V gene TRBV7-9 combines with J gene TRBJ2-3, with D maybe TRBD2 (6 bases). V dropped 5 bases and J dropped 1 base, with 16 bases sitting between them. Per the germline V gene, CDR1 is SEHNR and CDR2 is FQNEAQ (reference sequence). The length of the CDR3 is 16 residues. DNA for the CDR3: TGTGCCAGCAGCCCAAGTTCAGGACTACGCACAGATACGCAGTATTTT. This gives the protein CASSPSSGLRTDTQYF.

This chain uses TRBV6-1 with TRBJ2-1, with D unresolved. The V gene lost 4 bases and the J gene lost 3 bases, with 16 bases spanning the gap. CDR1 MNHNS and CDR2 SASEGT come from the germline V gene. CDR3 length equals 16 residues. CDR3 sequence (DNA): TGTGCCAGCAGTGTGCGGCGGCAGAGTCTCTACAATGAGCAGTTCTTC. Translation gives CASSVRRQSLYNEQFF.

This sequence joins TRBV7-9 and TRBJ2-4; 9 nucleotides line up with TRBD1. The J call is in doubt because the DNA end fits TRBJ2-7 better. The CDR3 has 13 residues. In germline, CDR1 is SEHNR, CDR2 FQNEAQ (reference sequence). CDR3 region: CASSTRQGDEQYF. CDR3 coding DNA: TGTGCCAGCAGCACCCGACAGGGGGACGAGCAGTACTTC.

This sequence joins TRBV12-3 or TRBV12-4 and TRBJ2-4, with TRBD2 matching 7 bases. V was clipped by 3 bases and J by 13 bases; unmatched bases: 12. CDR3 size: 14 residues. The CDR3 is CASSFGGFDLEQYF. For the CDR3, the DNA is TGTGCCAGCAGTTTCGGGGGGTTCGACCTGGAGCAGTACTTC.

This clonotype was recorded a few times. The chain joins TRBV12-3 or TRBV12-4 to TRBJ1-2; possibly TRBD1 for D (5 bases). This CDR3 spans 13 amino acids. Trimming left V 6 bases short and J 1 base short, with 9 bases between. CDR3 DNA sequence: TGTGCCAGCAGGCGACAGCTTAACTATGGCTACACCTTC. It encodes CASRRQLNYGYTF.

Here the CDR3 DNA reads TGTGCCAGCAGCTTTGAGGCAGTCCTACATGGCTACACCTTC. It yields the protein CASSFEAVLHGYTF. This chain joins TRBV7-9 and TRBJ1-2; D is undetermined. This CDR3 is built from 14 residues. V was pared by 3 bases and J by 6 bases, with 14 bases between. CDR1 is SEHNR and CDR2 is FQNEAQ in the germline V gene (reference sequence).

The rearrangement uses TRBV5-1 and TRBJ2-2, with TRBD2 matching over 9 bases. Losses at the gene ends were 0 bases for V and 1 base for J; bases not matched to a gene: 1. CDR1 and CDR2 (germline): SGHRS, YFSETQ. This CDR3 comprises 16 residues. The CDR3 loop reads CASSLELAGNTGELFF. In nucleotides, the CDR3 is TGCGCCAGCAGCTTGGAACTAGCGGGGAACACCGGGGAGCTGTTTTTT.

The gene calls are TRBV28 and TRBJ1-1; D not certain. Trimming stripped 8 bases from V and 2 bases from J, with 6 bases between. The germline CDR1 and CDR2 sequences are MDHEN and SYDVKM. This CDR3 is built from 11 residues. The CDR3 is CASLFNTEAFF. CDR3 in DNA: TGTGCCAGCTTGTTTAACACTGAAGCTTTCTTT.

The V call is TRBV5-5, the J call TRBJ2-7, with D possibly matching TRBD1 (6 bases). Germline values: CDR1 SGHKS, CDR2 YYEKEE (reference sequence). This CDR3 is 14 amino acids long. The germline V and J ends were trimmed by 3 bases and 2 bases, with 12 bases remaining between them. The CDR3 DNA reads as TGTGCCAGCAGCTGGAGACCAGGGGCCTACGAGCAGTACTTC. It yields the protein CASSWRPGAYEQYF.

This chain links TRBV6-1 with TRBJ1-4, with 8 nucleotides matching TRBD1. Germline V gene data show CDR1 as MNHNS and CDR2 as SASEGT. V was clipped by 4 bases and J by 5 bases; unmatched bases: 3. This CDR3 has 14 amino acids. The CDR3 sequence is CASSGDRSNEKLFF. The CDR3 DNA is TGTGCCAGCAGTGGGGACAGGTCGAATGAAAAACTGTTTTTT.

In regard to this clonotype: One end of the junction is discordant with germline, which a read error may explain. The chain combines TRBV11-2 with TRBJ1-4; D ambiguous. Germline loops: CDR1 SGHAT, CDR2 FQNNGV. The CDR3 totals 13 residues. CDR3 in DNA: TGTGTCAGCAGCATCCCGACGGGTGAAAAACGGTTTTTT. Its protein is CVSSIPTGEKRFF.

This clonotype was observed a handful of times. CDR3 loop: CASSARTGGDETQYF. CDR3 sequence (DNA): TGCGCCAGCAGCGCGAGGACAGGGGGCGACGAGACCCAGTACTTC. This sequence joins TRBV5-1 and TRBJ2-5; 11 bases agree with TRBD1. This CDR3 is 15 amino acids long. Germline lookup yields CDR1 SGHRS and CDR2 YFSETQ. V dropped 4 bases and J dropped 5; count of bases not matched to a gene: 7.

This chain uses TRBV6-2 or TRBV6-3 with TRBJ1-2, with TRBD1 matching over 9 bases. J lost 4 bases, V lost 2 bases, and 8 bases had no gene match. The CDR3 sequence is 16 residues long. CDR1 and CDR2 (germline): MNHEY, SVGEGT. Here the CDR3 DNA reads TGTGCCAGCAGTTACAAGCGGGACAGGGTGGCCTATGGCTACACCTTC. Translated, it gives CASSYKRDRVAYGYTF.

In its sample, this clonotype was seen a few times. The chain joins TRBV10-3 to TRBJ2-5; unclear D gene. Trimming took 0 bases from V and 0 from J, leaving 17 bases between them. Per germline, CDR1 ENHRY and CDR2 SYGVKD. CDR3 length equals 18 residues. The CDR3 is CAISESIAPSQYQETQYF. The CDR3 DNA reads TGTGCCATCAGTGAGTCTATCGCTCCAAGCCAGTACCAAGAGACCCAGTACTTC.

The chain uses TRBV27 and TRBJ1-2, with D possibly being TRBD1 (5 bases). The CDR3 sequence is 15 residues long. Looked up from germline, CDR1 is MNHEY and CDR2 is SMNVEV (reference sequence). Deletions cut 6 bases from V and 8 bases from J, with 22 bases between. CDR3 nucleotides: TGTGCCAGCAGCTTTTTTCGGGGGGACCTGTTCGGCTACACCTTC. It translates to CASSFFRGDLFGYTF.

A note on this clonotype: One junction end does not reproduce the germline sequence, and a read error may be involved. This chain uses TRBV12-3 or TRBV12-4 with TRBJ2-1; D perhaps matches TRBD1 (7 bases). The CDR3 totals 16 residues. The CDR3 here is CASSPPRGVSYNEQCF. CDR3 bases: TGTGCCAGCAGCCCACCCAGGGGGGTCTCCTACAATGAGCAGTGCTTC.